What follows are 3 T cell receptor beta chains derived from one specimen sequenced in a study of blood T cell repertoires in COVID-19. Using immunoSEQ multiplex PCR, the repertoire was profiled, and TCRdb retains in-frame clones only, with some absent. The data contain around 700,000 clones, 90% of them singletons. Material for sequencing was peripheral blood. Every receptor here comes from a woman aged 18-29 years with acute or convalescent COVID-19.

This clone was counted only a few times. This chain uses TRBV7-8 with TRBJ1-1, with 12 bases identical to TRBD1. There are 17 residues in the CDR3. The germline V gene encodes CDR1 SGHVS and CDR2 FQNEAQ. V was clipped by 4 bases and J by 1 base; unmatched bases: 7. CDR3 coding DNA: TGTGCCAGCAGCTCGGGGGACAGGGGGCCAAGGAACACTGAAGCTTTCTTT. Translation: CASSSGDRGPRNTEAFF.

V gene TRBV27 combines with J gene TRBJ1-5; weak D call: TRBD1 (6 bases). With 7 bases removed from V and 2 bases from J, the gap between germline ends came to 12 bases. Germline V gene data show CDR1 as MNHEY and CDR2 as SMNVEV (reference sequence). This CDR3 region has 14 residues. CDR3 amino acids: CASKIQGGNQPQHF. The CDR3 coding sequence is TGTGCCAGCAAAATACAGGGAGGCAATCAGCCCCAGCATTTT.

The genes are TRBV7-9 and TRBJ1-6, with D possibly matching TRBD1 (5 bases). The CDR3 runs 14 residues. Germline values: CDR1 SEHNR, CDR2 FQNEAQ (reference sequence). Trimming shortened V by 2 bases and J by 8 bases, and 10 bases separated the two germline ends. CDR3 nucleotide sequence: TGTGCCAGCAGCTTACAGGGAAGCGATTCACCCCTCCACTTT. Amino acids: CASSLQGSDSPLHF.